A single sample gave rise to the 17 T cell receptor beta chains below, sequenced in a study of Graves' ophthalmopathy and Graves' hyperthyroidism. The authors amplified TCR beta CDR3 regions, and they did so from RNA transcripts for repertoire sequencing. An initial RT-PCR round employing HTBI primers preceded a second-round multiplex PCR. Via MiXCR, TCRdb re-called the multiplex PCR reads, giving one row per CDR3 protein. The repertoire includes roughly 400,000 distinct CDR3 sequences, about 16% of them detected once, and roughly 7% sits in the top ten. The source material was peripheral blood. These TCRs come from a woman between 18 and 30 years old with stable Graves' hyperthyroidism.

This clonotype was counted at least ten times. The V gene is TRBV5-1, the J gene TRBJ1-2, with 9 bases that match TRBD1. Germline loops: CDR1 SGHRS, CDR2 YFSETQ. V shed 4 bases, J shed 10 bases, and the junction held 8 bases outside the gene matches. This CDR3 is built from 13 residues. The CDR3 coding sequence is TGCGCCAGCAGCGTGGGACAGGGTCCTCACTACACCTTC. Its protein product is CASSVGQGPHYTF.

This clonotype was recorded at least ten times. A read error may account for a junction end that differs from germline. The chain links TRBV6-6 to TRBJ2-7; TRBD2 agrees at 10 bases. This CDR3 is built from 12 residues. The V gene's germline CDR1 is MNHNY and CDR2 SVGAGI (reference sequence). Here the CDR3 reads CASSSLLAGMHF. DNA of the CDR3: TGTGCCAGCAGTTCATTACTAGCGGGGATGCACTTC.

J is TRBJ2-7 and V is TRBV6-2 or TRBV6-3, with a tentative D call TRBD1 (5 bases). V was clipped by 5 bases and J by 0 bases, with 14 bases between them. CDR3 length: 15 residues. Looked up from germline, CDR1 is MNHEY and CDR2 is SVGEGT. The CDR3, as DNA: TGTGCCAGCAGTACCCTTGGGGCCAACTCCTACGAGCAGTACTTC. Its translation is CASSTLGANSYEQYF.

This clonotype was detected many times. CDR3 sequence (DNA): TGTGCCAGCAGTGACAGGGCAGGTTCACCCCTCCACTTT. Protein product: CASSDRAGSPLHF. The chain joins TRBV28 to TRBJ1-6; 7 bases map to TRBD1. This CDR3 region has 13 residues. After removal of 5 bases from V and 9 bases from J, the junction contained 4 bases not matched to a gene. CDR1 and CDR2 (germline): MDHEN, SYDVKM.

In its sample, this clonotype was seen many times. The rearrangement joins TRBV27 to TRBJ2-2; D is uncertain. This CDR3 spans 14 amino acids. The V gene's germline CDR1 is MNHEY and CDR2 SMNVEV (reference sequence). Trimming cost V 0 bases and J 5 bases, with 7 bases left between them. Here the CDR3 reads CASSLSRLTGELFF. Written as DNA, the CDR3 is TGTGCCAGCAGTTTATCACGACTGACCGGGGAGCTGTTTTTT.

This clonotype has at least ten counts. DNA of the CDR3: TGTGCCAGCAGCGTACAGGGGGTGCGAAATTCACCCCTCCACTTT. As protein: CASSVQGVRNSPLHF. This chain uses TRBV7-2 with TRBJ1-6, with 8 bases identical to TRBD1. Germline CDR1 and CDR2: SGHTA and FQGNSA. The CDR3 length is 15 residues. The ends lost 5 bases at V and 7 bases at J; junction bases unmatched: 7.

The sample holds a few counts of this clonotype. The chain employs TRBV7-2 and TRBJ1-2, with a weak D call TRBD1 (6 bases). Trimming took 2 bases from V and 7 from J, leaving 14 bases between them. CDR3 length: 14 amino acids. CDR1 SGHTA and CDR2 FQGNSA come from the germline V gene. CDR3 sequence (DNA): TGTGCCAGCAGCTTATTATTAAGGGGGGGTGGCTACACCTTC. Its protein is CASSLLLRGGGYTF.

The table lists this clonotype with a few counts. The CDR3 here is CASSLTGTAFGNTIYF. CDR3 coding DNA: TGTGCCAGCAGCTTAACCGGGACAGCTTTTGGAAACACCATATATTTT. J is TRBJ1-3 and V is TRBV11-2, with 7 bases that match TRBD1. V lost 2 bases to trimming and J lost 3 bases; unmatched junction nucleotides: 7. Germline CDR1 and CDR2: SGHAT and FQNNGV. This CDR3 has 16 residues.

The chain has TRBV20-1 and TRBJ2-2; no clear D gene. Germline V lookup: CDR1 DFQATT, CDR2 SNEGSKA (reference sequence). The CDR3 length is 15 residues. Trimming removed 0 bases at V and 1 base at J, with 9 bases between. Here the CDR3 reads CSARDHKENTGELFF. The CDR3 coding sequence is TGCAGTGCTAGAGATCATAAGGAGAACACCGGGGAGCTGTTTTTT.

A note on this clonotype: This may arise from a read error, as a much more abundant clone is one base away. The genes are TRBV20-1 and TRBJ1-1, with a weak D call TRBD1 (5 bases). The germline V gene has CDR1 DFQATT and CDR2 SNEGSKA (reference sequence). This CDR3 contains 12 residues. With 5 bases removed from V and 4 bases from J, the gap between germline ends came to 11 bases. In DNA form, the CDR3 reads TGCAGTGCTGACTGGGGCAGCACTGAAGCTTTCTTT. It yields the protein CSADWGSTEAFF.

In this sample, this clonotype turned up many times. V and J are TRBV3-1 and TRBJ1-1; D not certain. The CDR3 contains 13 residues. The V gene's germline CDR1 is LGHDT and CDR2 YNNKEL (reference sequence). V was cut by 4 bases and J by 4 bases, with 10 bases left in between. CDR3 in DNA: TGTGCCAGCAGCCTAAGCGGGAGCACTGAAGCTTTCTTT. The encoded protein is CASSLSGSTEAFF.

This clonotype was recorded many times. This rearrangement joins TRBV12-3 or TRBV12-4 to TRBJ2-5, with D possibly matching TRBD1 (6 bases). V gave up 6 bases and J gave up 0 bases, with 11 bases separating them. The CDR3 totals 14 residues. CDR3 in DNA: TGTGCCAGCAGCCTCGACAGGAACCAAGAGACCCAGTACTTC. Protein: CASSLDRNQETQYF.

In this sample, this clonotype turned up a few times. This may arise from a read error, as a much more abundant clone is one base away. This rearrangement joins TRBV24-1 to TRBJ2-5; D is perhaps TRBD2 (6 bases). V lost 4 bases and J lost 9, with 23 bases in between. The CDR3 contains 16 residues. Germline loops: CDR1 KGHDR, CDR2 SFDVKD. The chain's CDR3 is CATSDPPVRAWEAQYF. The CDR3 DNA reads as TGTGCCACCAGTGACCCCCCCGTGAGGGCTTGGGAGGCCCAGTACTTC.

The chain uses TRBV5-6 and TRBJ2-3; D is uncertain. The germline V gene has CDR1 SGHDT and CDR2 YYEEEE. V lost 0 bases and J lost 3, with 2 bases in between. The CDR3 has 12 amino acids. CDR3 nucleotide sequence: TGTGCCAGCAGCTTGGTAACAGATACGCAGTATTTT. This sequence encodes CASSLVTDTQYF.

As to this clonotype: A much larger clonotype is one base distant, so this may be a read error. The J gene is TRBJ1-1, the V gene TRBV4-1, with TRBD1 matching over 7 bases. The CDR3 length is 15 residues. Germline CDR1 reads MGHRA; CDR2 reads YSYEKL. This CDR3 is CASIQTGTANTEAFF. CDR3 sequence (DNA): TGCGCCAGCATCCAAACCGGGACAGCCAACACTGAAGCTTTCTTT.

The table lists this clonotype with many counts. The V gene is TRBV6-5, the J gene TRBJ2-7; possibly TRBD1 or TRBD2 for D (6 bases each). This CDR3 has 13 amino acids. CDR1 and CDR2 from the germline V gene are MNHEY and SVGAGI. V was pared by 6 bases and J by 6 bases, with 15 bases between. The DNA of the CDR3 is TGTGCCAGCAGGGGGGGCAACGCCGGCGAGCAGTACTTC. This translates into CASRGGNAGEQYF.

This clonotype was recorded many times. Being one base from a much bigger clone, this may be a read error. The chain couples TRBV6-2 or TRBV6-3 to TRBJ1-1, with a possible D match to TRBD1 (5 bases). The CDR3 totals 12 residues. The germline gives CDR1 MNHEY, CDR2 SVGEGT. CDR3 sequence: CASTDGGRGASF. The CDR3 DNA sequence: TGTGCCAGCACTGACGGGGGTCGGGGAGCTTCCTTT.